The 17 T cell receptor beta chains in this list originate from one sample, sequenced in a study of T cells in Graves' hyperthyroidism and ophthalmopathy. TCR beta CDR3 regions were amplified from RNA transcripts. Researchers ran a first-round RT-PCR on the TCR CDR3 using the HTBI primer set. TCRdb analysed the multiplex PCR reads with MiXCR anew, one entry per CDR3 protein. In the table there are 350,000 to 400,000 distinct CDR3 sequences, about 15% of which are singletons. Sequencing was carried out using blood. The receptors come from a woman aged 30 to 39 with Graves' hyperthyroidism.

This chain joins TRBV20-1 and TRBJ2-1, with 7 bases lining up with TRBD2. Germline V gene sequence: CDR1 DFQATT, CDR2 SNEGSKA (reference sequence). The CDR3 extends over 15 amino acids. V lost 1 base, J lost 5 bases, and 8 bases stayed unmatched. CDR3 loop: CSARVAGRLHNEQFF. CDR3 coding DNA: TGCAGTGCTAGAGTTGCCGGGAGGCTTCACAATGAGCAGTTCTTC.

This clonotype has just a few counts. The chain links TRBV29-1 to TRBJ1-2; TRBD1 matches 12 bases. V trimming: 4 bases; J trimming: 4 bases; junction bases outside the gene matches: 4. CDR1 is SQVTM, CDR2 ANQGSEA, per germline. The CDR3 consists of 14 residues. CDR3 nucleotides: TGCAGCGTTGGGGACAGGGGGCGCTCCTATGGCTACACCTTC. This encodes CSVGDRGRSYGYTF.

In its sample, this clonotype was seen many times. The chain has TRBV12-3 or TRBV12-4 and TRBJ2-7; no clear D gene. The CDR3 sequence is 10 residues long. V lost 4 bases to trimming and J lost 5 bases, with 3 bases between them. The CDR3 reads CASSYDEQYF. The CDR3 DNA reads as TGTGCCAGCAGTTATGACGAGCAGTACTTC.

This clonotype was counted at least ten times. V usage is TRBV28 and J usage is TRBJ2-1; 14 bases agree with TRBD2. CDR1 is MDHEN, CDR2 SYDVKM, per germline. This CDR3 has 20 amino acids. V was clipped by 6 bases and J by 6 bases; unmatched bases: 19. The CDR3 reads CASSLGLAGVARMEGNEQFF. CDR3 in DNA: TGTGCCAGCAGCCTGGGACTAGCGGGAGTAGCCCGGATGGAAGGCAATGAGCAGTTCTTC. Variable domain in full (rest from reference TRBV28 and TRBJ2-1): DVKVTQSSRYLVKRTGEKVFLECVQDMDHENMFWYRQDPGLGLRLIYFSYDVKMKEKGDIPEGYSVSREKKERFSLILESASTNQTSMYLCASSLGLAGVARMEGNEQFFGPGTRLTVL.

This clonotype has more than one count but fewer than ten. V usage is TRBV20-1 and J usage is TRBJ2-4, with D maybe TRBD1 (5 bases). Germline CDR1 and CDR2: DFQATT and SNEGSKA (reference sequence). Trimming pared 6 bases from V and 2 bases from J, leaving 17 bases between. The CDR3 sequence is 15 residues long. CDR3 loop: CSATWQGRPKNIQYF. Written as DNA, the CDR3 is TGCAGTGCGACCTGGCAGGGCCGCCCCAAAAACATTCAGTACTTC.

This clonotype has a count of ten or more. This chain connects TRBV28 to TRBJ1-1; 7 positions match TRBD1. V shed 6 bases, J shed 0 bases, and the junction held 4 bases outside the gene matches. The CDR3 has 14 amino acids. The germline gives CDR1 MDHEN, CDR2 SYDVKM. CDR3: CASSQGGMNTEAFF. As DNA, the CDR3 is TGTGCCAGCAGCCAAGGGGGCATGAACACTGAAGCTTTCTTT.

Here the CDR3 reads CSAGTGNYEQYF. CDR3 DNA sequence: TGCAGTGCCGGGACAGGTAATTACGAGCAGTACTTC. This rearrangement joins TRBV20-1 to TRBJ2-7, with 8 bases identical to TRBD1. Trimming took 6 bases from V and 4 from J; bases not matched to a gene: 5. The germline CDR1 and CDR2 sequences are DFQATT and SNEGSKA (reference sequence). The CDR3 consists of 12 residues.

This clonotype has at least ten counts. V and J are TRBV3-1 and TRBJ1-6, with a tentative D call TRBD1 (5 bases). CDR1 LGHDT and CDR2 YNNKEL come from the germline V gene (reference sequence). The length of the CDR3 is 16 residues. Between the trimmed V and J ends, which lost 3 bases and 11 bases, there was a span of 20 bases. Written as DNA, the CDR3 is TGTGCCAGCAGCCACCCCCCGGGGGGTTCGGCCGCACCCCTCCACTTT. Translating gives CASSHPPGGSAAPLHF.

This clonotype was detected only a few times. The genes are TRBV7-9 and TRBJ1-1; possible D gene TRBD1, 6 bases. The CDR3 extends over 17 amino acids. CDR1 is SEHNR, CDR2 FQNEAQ, per germline (reference sequence). V was shortened by 4 bases and J by 5 bases, with 23 bases between the two germline ends. The CDR3 nucleotides are TGTGCCAGCAGCTCCTCAACGTTGGGATGGGGGGCGACTGAAGCTTTCTTT. It yields the protein CASSSSTLGWGATEAFF.

This clonotype was found a few times. The CDR3 sequence: CASSLLQGTTEAFF. The CDR3 bases are TGTGCCAGCAGTCTTCTCCAGGGGACCACTGAAGCTTTCTTT. The J gene is TRBJ1-1, the V gene TRBV28; the D gene is possibly TRBD1 (6 bases). The germline CDR1 and CDR2 sequences are MDHEN and SYDVKM. There are 14 residues in the CDR3. V was pared by 5 bases and J by 4 bases, with 14 bases between.

This clonotype occurred many times. The genes are TRBV4-1 and TRBJ2-7; 8 nucleotides match TRBD1. Germline V gene sequence: CDR1 MGHRA, CDR2 YSYEKL. Unmatched junction bases numbered 9, after V lost 2 bases and J lost 6 bases. This CDR3 is built from 15 residues. The CDR3 DNA sequence: TGCGCCAGCAGCCAATCCGACAGGGGTGTGGCCGAGCAGTACTTC. It codes for CASSQSDRGVAEQYF.

This clonotype was counted between two and nine times. The J gene is TRBJ2-2, the V gene TRBV7-3; D not certain. Trimming took 2 bases from V and 2 from J, leaving 9 bases between them. This CDR3 comprises 15 residues. The germline V gene encodes CDR1 SGHTA and CDR2 FQGTGA. The CDR3 bases are TGTGCCAGCAGCTTATTGGCCTACAACACCGGGGAGCTGTTTTTT. Encoded protein: CASSLLAYNTGELFF.

The rearrangement uses TRBV6-1 and TRBJ1-1; 7 nucleotides line up with TRBD1. CDR1 and CDR2 from the germline V gene are MNHNS and SASEGT. The ends lost 7 bases at V and 5 bases at J; junction bases unmatched: 7. This CDR3 is 13 amino acids long. The CDR3 nucleotides read TGTGCCAGCAATCGCAGGGGGGGGACTGAAGCTTTCTTT. The encoded protein is CASNRRGGTEAFF.

The V and J genes are TRBV24-1 and TRBJ2-5; D possibly uses TRBD1 or TRBD2 (7 bases each). The germline V gene encodes CDR1 KGHDR and CDR2 SFDVKD. The CDR3 has 14 residues. The germline V and J ends were trimmed by 4 bases and 4 bases, with 12 bases remaining between them. The DNA for the CDR3 is TGTGCCACCAGTGAGGGAGGGGGCGGAGAGACCCAGTACTTC. Its translation: CATSEGGGGETQYF.

The CDR3 DNA follows: TGTGCCAGCAGGCCTACAGGGGGGGGTTCACCCCTCCACTTT. Protein product: CASRPTGGGSPLHF. This chain joins TRBV12-3 or TRBV12-4 and TRBJ1-6; 8 bases are shared with TRBD1. With V trimmed by 6 bases and J by 9 bases, 7 bases remained unmatched. This CDR3 is 14 amino acids long.

This clonotype was detected many times. The genes are TRBV5-1 and TRBJ2-7; D unresolved. The germline V gene encodes CDR1 SGHRS and CDR2 YFSETQ. CDR3 length equals 13 residues. Trimming cost V 2 bases and J 3 bases, with 9 bases left between them. The CDR3 sequence is CASSLTVDYEQYF. CDR3 bases: TGCGCCAGCAGCTTAACGGTAGACTACGAGCAGTACTTC.

This clonotype was seen a few times. The chain links TRBV3-1 to TRBJ2-5; a possible D gene is TRBD1 (6 bases). This CDR3 has 14 residues. Trimming removed 1 base from V and 4 bases from J, with 10 bases in between. Germline values: CDR1 LGHDT, CDR2 YNNKEL (reference sequence). CDR3 amino acids: CASSQGTGLETQYF. The CDR3 region has the DNA TGTGCCAGCAGCCAAGGAACAGGGCTAGAGACCCAGTACTTC.